This T cell receptor beta chain was obtained from a study of blood T cells in healthy people across ages. The CDR3 totals 18 residues. The germline CDR1 and CDR2 sequences are SGHRS and YFSETQ. Each donor gave roughly 9.8 milliliters of peripheral blood. A J-beta primer mix and a sample-barcoded 5' primer were used in a second PCR of roughly 7 to 12 cycles. TCRdb reanalysed the 5' RACE reads using MiXCR and keeps one entry per CDR3 protein. The data hold fewer than 800,000 distinct CDR3 sequences, with around 25% observed a single time. These same data were also listed under a study on T cells of mothers and their children.

Sequencing input: blood. The receptor's source is a boy younger than 18 in good health. The chain uses TRBV5-1 and TRBJ2-5; 7 positions agree with TRBD2. Gene TRBJ2-7 matches the end of the DNA better, so the J call may be wrong. CDR3 residues: CASSLATSATTLRYEQYF. The CDR3 DNA sequence: TGCGCCAGCAGCTTGGCAACTAGCGCGACGACATTACGCTACGAGCAGTACTTC.